A single sample gave rise to the 32 T cell receptor beta chains below, sequenced in a study of blood T cell repertoires in COVID-19. The protocol was immunoSEQ multiplex PCR, while the TCRdb copy is restricted to in-frame clones and leaves out a portion. This table holds tens of thousands of clones, around 89% found once. The specimen was peripheral blood. The receptors originated from a woman aged 80 or over with active COVID-19.

The chain has TRBV27 and TRBJ1-4, with D maybe TRBD1 (5 bases). The germline CDR1 and CDR2 sequences are MNHEY and SMNVEV (reference sequence). Trimming removed 9 bases at V and 7 bases at J, with 15 bases between. The CDR3 has 13 amino acids. CDR3 residues: CASGVWGREKLFF. The CDR3 DNA sequence: TGTGCCAGTGGGGTCTGGGGCCGTGAAAAACTGTTTTTT.

This clone showed up just a few times. This chain joins TRBV10-3 and TRBJ1-5; 8 bases line up with TRBD1. The V and J ends lost 0 bases and 2 bases, in that order; junction bases with no gene match: 6. This CDR3 is 17 amino acids long. The germline V gene has CDR1 ENHRY and CDR2 SYGVKD. The CDR3 sequence is CAISESIGQGGNQPQHF. The CDR3 DNA sequence: TGTGCCATCAGTGAGTCAATCGGACAGGGCGGCAATCAGCCCCAGCATTTT.

The chain combines TRBV3-1 (or the pseudogene TRBV3-2) with TRBJ2-7; tentative D call: TRBD2 (7 bases). The J call may be mistaken, given a closer DNA end match to TRBJ2-5. In germline, CDR1 is LGHDT, CDR2 YNNKEL (reference sequence). The CDR3 is 13 residues long. Here the CDR3 reads CASIPKGGETQYF. The CDR3 nucleotides are TGTGCCAGCATCCCCAAGGGGGGGGAGACCCAGTACTTC.

The chain is built from TRBV9 and TRBJ2-3, with TRBD2 matching over 8 bases. Germline trimming cut 3 bases from V and 3 bases from J; bases unmatched to any gene: 9. Germline assignment: CDR1 SGDLS and CDR2 YYNGEE. This CDR3 spans 16 amino acids. The CDR3 coding sequence is TGTGCCAGCAGCGGATCCGGGAGGGCCTCGACAGATACGCAGTATTTT. Translating gives CASSGSGRASTDTQYF.

J is TRBJ2-1 and V is TRBV3-1 (or the pseudogene TRBV3-2); 9 bases are a match to TRBD2. V lost 0 bases, J lost 5 bases, and 11 bases stayed unmatched. The germline V gene encodes CDR1 LGHDT and CDR2 YNNKEL (reference sequence). This CDR3 is 18 amino acids long. This CDR3 reads CASSQDFSGSYADNEQFF. DNA for the CDR3: TGTGCCAGCAGCCAAGATTTTAGCGGGAGTTATGCGGACAATGAGCAGTTCTTC.

This clone appeared a single time. The CDR3 region has the DNA TGTGCCAGCAGTGTCCGGGGTGGGTATGGCTACACCTTC. Translation gives CASSVRGGYGYTF. The chain has TRBV2 and TRBJ1-2; D unclear. Germline-derived CDR1 and CDR2 are SNHLY and FYNNEI. This CDR3 has 13 amino acids. Trimming shortened V by 4 bases and J by 5 bases, and 11 bases separated the two germline ends.

V usage is TRBV11-3 and J usage is TRBJ2-3; 9 bases are a match to TRBD2. Losses at the gene ends were 3 bases for V and 8 bases for J; bases not matched to a gene: 0. The germline CDR1 and CDR2 sequences are SGHNT and YENEEA. The CDR3 spans 12 residues. CDR3 nucleotide sequence: TGTGCCAGCAGCTTTAGCGGGGGTACGCAGTATTTT. It is translated as CASSFSGGTQYF. Full variable domain (missing parts from reference TRBV11-3 and TRBJ2-3): EAGVVQSPRYKIIEKKQPVAFWCNPISGHNTLYWYLQNLGQGPELLIRYENEEAVDDSQLPKDRFSAERLKGVDSTLKIQPAELGDSAVYLCASSFSGGTQYFGPGTRLTVL.

This rearrangement joins TRBV11-1 to TRBJ2-7; 10 positions agree with TRBD1. CDR3 length equals 17 residues. The J segment lost 7 bases and the V segment lost 0 bases, leaving 12 bases of the junction unmatched. CDR1 and CDR2 (germline): SGHAT, FQDESV (reference sequence). The CDR3 DNA follows: TGTGCCAGCAGCTTAGCGGCGGCCGGGACAGGGGACGGGGAGCAGTACTTC. As protein: CASSLAAAGTGDGEQYF.

Concerning this clone itself: Other DNA variants within this sample encode the same CDR3. The CDR3 reads CASSSPGNTIYF. The CDR3 region has the DNA TGTGCCAGCAGTTCCCCGGGAAACACCATATATTTT. The chain links TRBV27 to TRBJ1-3; D is uncertain. The CDR3 sequence is 12 residues long. Trimming stripped 4 bases from V and 4 bases from J, with 5 bases between. The germline V gene encodes CDR1 MNHEY and CDR2 SMNVEV (reference sequence).

V gene TRBV9 combines with J gene TRBJ1-6; D is perhaps TRBD1 (5 bases). Trimming removed 0 bases from V and 2 bases from J, with 15 bases in between. Germline-derived CDR1 and CDR2 are SGDLS and YYNGEE. The CDR3 runs to 18 residues. The CDR3, as DNA: TGTGCCAGCAGCGTAGAGGGGCAGCTGTTCCCCTATAATTCACCCCTCCACTTT. Protein sequence: CASSVEGQLFPYNSPLHF.

J is TRBJ2-5 and V is TRBV27; D not resolved. The CDR3 loop spans 13 amino acids. Germline V CDR1 and CDR2: MNHEY, SMNVEV (reference sequence). The ends were cut back, 6 bases at V and 5 bases at J, with 13 bases in the middle. The CDR3 reads CASSRRSRETQYF. The CDR3 DNA reads TGTGCCAGCAGCCGTCGCAGCAGGGAGACCCAGTACTTC.

This chain uses TRBV2 with TRBJ2-7; 10 positions match TRBD1. The CDR3 contains 13 residues. The V gene's germline CDR1 is SNHLY and CDR2 FYNNEI. V was pared by 6 bases and J by 3 bases, with 2 bases of the junction left unmatched. The CDR3 loop reads CASRGQGHYEQYF. The CDR3 coding sequence is TGTGCCAGCAGGGGACAGGGGCACTACGAGCAGTACTTC. Supplemented by reference TRBV2 and TRBJ2-7, the full variable domain reads EPEVTQTPSHQVTQMGQEVILRCVPISNHLYFYWYRQILGQKVEFLVSFYNNEISEKSEIFDDQFSVERPDGSNFTLKIRSTKLEDSAMYFCASRGQGHYEQYFGPGTRLTVT.

The rearrangement uses TRBV5-1 and TRBJ1-1, with 7 bases matching TRBD1. CDR3 length: 16 residues. Germline V gene sequence: CDR1 SGHRS, CDR2 YFSETQ. V lost 3 bases, J lost 4 bases, and 12 bases stayed unmatched. The CDR3: CASSWGATGRVTEAFF. CDR3 DNA: TGCGCCAGCAGCTGGGGGGCGACAGGGCGTGTCACTGAAGCTTTCTTT.

The chain has TRBV7-3 and TRBJ2-1; D is uncertain. This CDR3 region has 14 residues. V was cut by 3 bases and J by 8 bases, with 14 bases left in between. From germline, CDR1 is SGHTA and CDR2 FQGTGA. The CDR3 spells CASSFLKPGYEQFF. In DNA form, the CDR3 reads TGTGCCAGCAGCTTTCTTAAGCCCGGGTATGAGCAGTTCTTC.

This chain connects TRBV5-1 to TRBJ2-7, with D tentatively TRBD2 (5 bases). Per germline, CDR1 SGHRS and CDR2 YFSETQ. Trimming removed 0 bases at V and 3 bases at J, with 7 bases between. There are 13 residues in the CDR3. The CDR3 is CASSLVGDYEQYF. CDR3 coding DNA: TGCGCCAGCAGCTTGGTCGGGGACTACGAGCAGTACTTC.

V gene TRBV10-3 combines with J gene TRBJ2-2; 10 nucleotides align to TRBD1. This CDR3 spans 16 amino acids. Germline values: CDR1 ENHRY, CDR2 SYGVKD. The junction had 6 bases not matched to a gene; V was cut back by 3 bases and J by 5 bases. Written as DNA, the CDR3 is TGTGCCATCAGTGACCTCCGGGACAGGGGTACCGGGGAGCTGTTTTTT. Amino acid sequence: CAISDLRDRGTGELFF.

V usage is TRBV6-5 and J usage is TRBJ1-6; D call uncertain. Germline V gene lookup returns CDR1 MNHEY and CDR2 SVGAGI. Trimming took 4 bases from V and 9 from J, leaving 13 bases between them. CDR3 size: 14 residues. CDR3 in DNA: TGTGCCAGCAGTTCCGGGTTCCAAGGTTCACCCCTCCACTTT. Its protein product is CASSSGFQGSPLHF.

There are a few counts of this clone. The chain joins TRBV7-9 to TRBJ1-1, with D possibly matching TRBD1 (5 bases). From germline, CDR1 is SEHNR and CDR2 FQNEAQ (reference sequence). Trimming removed 0 bases from V and 9 bases from J, with 11 bases in between. The CDR3 runs 13 residues. CDR3 sequence (DNA): TGTGCCAGCAGCTTAGCGGGGGGATCCCAAGCTTTCTTT. Its protein is CASSLAGGSQAFF.

This clone was recorded only once. V and J are TRBV28 and TRBJ1-5; 10 nucleotides align to TRBD1. The germline V gene encodes CDR1 MDHEN and CDR2 SYDVKM. The trim removed 1 base at V and 5 bases at J, leaving 2 bases unmatched. The CDR3 has 15 amino acids. Written as DNA, the CDR3 is TGTGCCAGCAGTTTATCCGGGACAGGGGATCAGCCCCAGCATTTT. Translation: CASSLSGTGDQPQHF.

V gene TRBV5-4 combines with J gene TRBJ2-3, with 7 bases lining up with TRBD2. The CDR3 runs 14 residues. The V gene's germline CDR1 is SGHNT and CDR2 YYREEE (reference sequence). V lost 2 bases, J lost 6 bases, and 6 bases stayed unmatched. The CDR3 loop reads CASSLVLSGDTQYF. In DNA, the CDR3 is TGTGCCAGCAGCTTAGTCCTTAGCGGGGATACGCAGTATTTT.

This clone appeared a single time. The chain recombines TRBV27 with TRBJ2-1, with D perhaps matching TRBD2 (7 bases). The CDR3 length is 13 residues. CDR1 and CDR2 (germline): MNHEY, SMNVEV (reference sequence). V lost 3 bases, J lost 16 bases, and 19 bases lay in between. CDR3: CASSFSVGGPEFF. Here the CDR3 DNA reads TGTGCCAGCAGTTTCTCCGTGGGGGGGCCTGAATTCTTC.

This chain joins TRBV6-6 and TRBJ2-7; D unclear. V was clipped by 4 bases and J by 0 bases, with 10 bases between them. CDR1 and CDR2 (germline): MNHNY, SVGAGI (reference sequence). CDR3 size: 14 residues. DNA of the CDR3: TGTGCCAGCAGTTCGACCCGAGGCTCCTACGAGCAGTACTTC. It is translated as CASSSTRGSYEQYF.

This sequence joins TRBV7-2 and TRBJ2-5, with TRBD1 matching over 7 bases. The CDR3 runs to 16 residues. V was pared by 0 bases and J by 1 base, with 5 bases of the junction left unmatched. Germline loops: CDR1 SGHTA, CDR2 FQGNSA. The DNA of the CDR3 is TGTGCCAGCAGCTTAGCGCTGGCAGGGGGCCAAGAGACCCAGTACTTC. Its translation is CASSLALAGGQETQYF.

The chain uses TRBV6-2 or TRBV6-3 and TRBJ2-6, with D possibly matching TRBD2 (5 bases). The CDR3 totals 19 residues. Germline CDR1 MNHEY, CDR2 SVGEGT. V dropped 4 bases and J dropped 1 base, with 20 bases sitting between them. CDR3 DNA sequence: TGTGCCAGCAGTTCACCGTGGCGGGTACAAAAATCTGGGGCCAACGTCCTGACTTTC. This gives the protein CASSSPWRVQKSGANVLTF.

V and J are TRBV6-4 and TRBJ2-1; 12 nucleotides align to TRBD2. V shed 4 bases, J shed 0 bases, and the junction held 4 bases outside the gene matches. Germline lookup yields CDR1 MRHNA and CDR2 SNTAGT. The CDR3 is 17 residues long. The CDR3 DNA is TGTGCCAGCAGTGGCCTGACTAGCGGGAGCTCCTACAATGAGCAGTTCTTC. This encodes CASSGLTSGSSYNEQFF.

This clone has a handful of counts. The chain carries TRBV5-1 and TRBJ1-1, with 11 bases fitting TRBD1. CDR1 is SGHRS, CDR2 YFSETQ, per germline. The CDR3 has 14 amino acids. Unmatched junction bases numbered 5, after V lost 6 bases and J lost 4 bases. This chain's CDR3 is CASNPGTGGTEAFF. The CDR3 nucleotides read TGCGCCAGCAACCCCGGGACAGGGGGCACTGAAGCTTTCTTT.

The chain links TRBV18 to TRBJ2-2, with 7 bases aligning to TRBD2. V lost 3 bases, J lost 2 bases, and 6 bases stayed unmatched. Germline CDR1 KGHSH, CDR2 LQKENI. The CDR3 is 16 amino acids. This chain's CDR3 is CASSPASSGNTGELFF. The CDR3 DNA reads as TGTGCCAGCTCACCGGCATCTAGCGGAAACACCGGGGAGCTGTTTTTT.

This clone was seen a handful of times. V gene TRBV7-3 combines with J gene TRBJ2-7; TRBD2 aligns across 11 bases. Germline CDR1 is SGHTA and CDR2 is FQGTGA. This CDR3 region has 15 residues. V was pared by 5 bases and J by 0 bases, with 3 bases of the junction left unmatched. CDR3 amino acids: CASSQTSGISYEQYF. In nucleotides, the CDR3 is TGTGCCAGCAGCCAGACTAGCGGGATCTCCTACGAGCAGTACTTC.

The CDR3: CASSLLGLLNTEAFF. The CDR3 nucleotides are TGTGCCAGCAGCTTACTGGGACTACTGAACACTGAAGCTTTCTTT. The gene calls are TRBV7-9 and TRBJ1-1; D is possibly TRBD1 (5 bases). Germline V gives CDR1 SEHNR, CDR2 FQNEAQ (reference sequence). CDR3 length: 15 amino acids. V lost 2 bases and J lost 0, with 10 bases in between.

The V gene is TRBV6-6, the J gene TRBJ2-3, with a possible D match to TRBD1 (6 bases). CDR1 and CDR2 (germline): MNHNY, SVGAGI (reference sequence). This CDR3 spans 16 amino acids. V was cut by 5 bases and J by 2 bases, with 17 bases left in between. The CDR3 loop is CASSPSTGRLTDTQYF. For the CDR3, the DNA is TGTGCCAGCAGTCCCTCAACAGGGCGTCTCACAGATACGCAGTATTTT.

The chain recombines TRBV7-9 with TRBJ2-7, with D maybe TRBD1 (6 bases). This CDR3 region has 12 residues. V lost 4 bases to trimming and J lost 2 bases, with 6 bases between them. Germline V gives CDR1 SEHNR, CDR2 FQNEAQ (reference sequence). The CDR3 is CASSWTAYEQYF. The DNA for the CDR3 is TGTGCCAGCAGCTGGACAGCCTACGAGCAGTACTTC.

The chain couples TRBV10-1 to TRBJ1-1; 7 bases agree with TRBD1. CDR1 is WNHNN and CDR2 is SYGVQD in the germline V gene (reference sequence). The V and J ends lost 6 bases and 5 bases, in that order; junction bases with no gene match: 3. The CDR3 has 12 amino acids. This chain's CDR3 is CASRHRGTEAFF. In DNA form, the CDR3 reads TGCGCCAGCAGGCACAGGGGAACTGAAGCTTTCTTT.